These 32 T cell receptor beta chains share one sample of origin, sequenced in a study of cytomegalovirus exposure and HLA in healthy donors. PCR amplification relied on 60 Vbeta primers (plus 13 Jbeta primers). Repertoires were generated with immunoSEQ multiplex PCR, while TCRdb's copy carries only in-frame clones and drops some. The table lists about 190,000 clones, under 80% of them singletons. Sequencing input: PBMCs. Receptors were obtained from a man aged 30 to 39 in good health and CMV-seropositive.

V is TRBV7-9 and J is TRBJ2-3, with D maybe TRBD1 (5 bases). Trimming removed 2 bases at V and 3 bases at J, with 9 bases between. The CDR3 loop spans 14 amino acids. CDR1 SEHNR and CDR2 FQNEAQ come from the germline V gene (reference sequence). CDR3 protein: CASSLQGPTDTQYF. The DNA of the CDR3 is TGTGCCAGCAGCTTACAGGGTCCGACAGATACGCAGTATTTT. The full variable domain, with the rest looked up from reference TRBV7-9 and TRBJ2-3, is DTGVSQNPRHKITKRGQNVTFRCDPISEHNRLYWYRQTLGQGPEFLTYFQNEAQLEKSRLLSDRFSAERPKGSFSTLEIQRTEQGDSAMYLCASSLQGPTDTQYFGPGTRLTVL.

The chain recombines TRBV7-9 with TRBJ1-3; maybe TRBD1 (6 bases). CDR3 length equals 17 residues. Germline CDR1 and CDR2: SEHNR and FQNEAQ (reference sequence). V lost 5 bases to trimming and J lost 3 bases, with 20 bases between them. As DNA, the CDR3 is TGTGCCAGCAGCCATAGGTCTACAGGGTTCTATGGAAACACCATATATTTT. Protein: CASSHRSTGFYGNTIYF.

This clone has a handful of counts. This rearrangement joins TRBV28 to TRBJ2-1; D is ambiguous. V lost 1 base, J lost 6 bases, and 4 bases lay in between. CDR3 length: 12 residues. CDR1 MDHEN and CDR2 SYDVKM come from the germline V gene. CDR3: CASSLFGNEQFF. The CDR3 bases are TGTGCCAGCAGTTTATTCGGCAATGAGCAGTTCTTC.

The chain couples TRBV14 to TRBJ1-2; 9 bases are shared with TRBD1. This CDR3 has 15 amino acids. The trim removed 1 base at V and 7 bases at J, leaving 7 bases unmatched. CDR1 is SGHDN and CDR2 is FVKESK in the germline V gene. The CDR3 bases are TGTGCCAGCAGCCAAGTGAACAGGGGGCGCATTGGCTACACCTTC. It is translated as CASSQVNRGRIGYTF.

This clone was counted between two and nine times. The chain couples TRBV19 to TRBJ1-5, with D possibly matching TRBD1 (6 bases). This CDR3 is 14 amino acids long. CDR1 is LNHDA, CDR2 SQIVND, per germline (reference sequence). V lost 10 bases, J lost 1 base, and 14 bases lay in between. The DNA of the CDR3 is TGTGCCAAAGCTAATGGACAGAGCAATCAGCCCCAGCATTTT. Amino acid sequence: CAKANGQSNQPQHF.

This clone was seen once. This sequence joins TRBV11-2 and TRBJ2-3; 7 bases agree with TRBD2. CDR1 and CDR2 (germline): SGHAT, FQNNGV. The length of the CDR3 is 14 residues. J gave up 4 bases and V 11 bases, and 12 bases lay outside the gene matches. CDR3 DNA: TGTGCCGGTCGGGAGACTAGCATTTCAGATACGCAGTATTTT. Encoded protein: CAGRETSISDTQYF.

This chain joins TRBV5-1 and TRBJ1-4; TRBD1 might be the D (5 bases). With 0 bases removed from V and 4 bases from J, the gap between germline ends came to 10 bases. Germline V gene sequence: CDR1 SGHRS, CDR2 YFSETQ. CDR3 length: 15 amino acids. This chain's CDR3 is CASSLGGSGNEKLFF. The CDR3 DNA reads TGCGCCAGCAGCTTGGGGGGCTCGGGTAATGAAAAACTGTTTTTT.

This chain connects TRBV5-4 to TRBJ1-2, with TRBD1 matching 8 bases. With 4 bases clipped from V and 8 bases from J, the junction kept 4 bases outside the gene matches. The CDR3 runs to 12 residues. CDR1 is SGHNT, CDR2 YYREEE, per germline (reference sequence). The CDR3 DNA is TGTGCCAGCAGCCGGACAGGGCGAGGCTACACCTTC. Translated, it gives CASSRTGRGYTF.

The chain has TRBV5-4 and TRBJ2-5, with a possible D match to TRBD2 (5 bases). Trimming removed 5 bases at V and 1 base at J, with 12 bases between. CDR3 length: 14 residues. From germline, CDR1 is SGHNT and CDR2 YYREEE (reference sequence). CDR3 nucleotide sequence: TGTGCCAGCAGTCTGTCGGGAATCCAAGAGACCCAGTACTTC. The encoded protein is CASSLSGIQETQYF.

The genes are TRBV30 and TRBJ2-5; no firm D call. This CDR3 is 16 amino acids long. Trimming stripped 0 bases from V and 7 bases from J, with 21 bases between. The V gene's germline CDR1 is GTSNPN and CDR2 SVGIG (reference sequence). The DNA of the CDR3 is TGTGCCTGGAGTGTAGACCAGCCTGGGCCTCGTGGGACCCAGTACTTC. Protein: CAWSVDQPGPRGTQYF.

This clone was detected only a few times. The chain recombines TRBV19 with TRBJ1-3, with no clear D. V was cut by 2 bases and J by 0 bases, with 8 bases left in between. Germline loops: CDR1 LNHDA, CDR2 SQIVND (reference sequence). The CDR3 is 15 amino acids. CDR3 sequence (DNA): TGTGCCAGTAGTATAAGCGCGGGCTCTGGAAACACCATATATTTT. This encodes CASSISAGSGNTIYF.

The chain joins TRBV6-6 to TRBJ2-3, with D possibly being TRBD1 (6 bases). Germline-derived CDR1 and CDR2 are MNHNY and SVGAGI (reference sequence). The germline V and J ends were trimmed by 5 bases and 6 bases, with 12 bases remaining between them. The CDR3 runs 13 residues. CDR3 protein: CASSTGTLDTQYF. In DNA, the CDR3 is TGTGCCAGCAGTACAGGGACGTTGGATACGCAGTATTTT.

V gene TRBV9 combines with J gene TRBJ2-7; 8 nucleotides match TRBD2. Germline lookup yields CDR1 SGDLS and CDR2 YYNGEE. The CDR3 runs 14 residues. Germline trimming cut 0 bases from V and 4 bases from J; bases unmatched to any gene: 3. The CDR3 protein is CASSVASSGYEQYF. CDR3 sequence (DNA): TGTGCCAGCAGCGTAGCGTCTAGCGGGTACGAGCAGTACTTC.

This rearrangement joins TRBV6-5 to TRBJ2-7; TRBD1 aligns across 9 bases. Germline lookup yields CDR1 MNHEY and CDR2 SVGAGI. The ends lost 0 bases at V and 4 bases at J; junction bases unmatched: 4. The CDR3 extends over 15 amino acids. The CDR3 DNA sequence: TGTGCCAGCAGTTACTCCGGGACAGGGAAGTACGAGCAGTACTTC. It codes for CASSYSGTGKYEQYF.

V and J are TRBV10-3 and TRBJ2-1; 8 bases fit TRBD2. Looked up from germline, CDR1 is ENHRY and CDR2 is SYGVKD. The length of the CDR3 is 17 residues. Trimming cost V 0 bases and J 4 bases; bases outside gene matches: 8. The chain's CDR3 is CAISESLSGGEYNEQFF. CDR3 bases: TGTGCCATCAGTGAGTCGCTGAGCGGGGGAGAATACAATGAGCAGTTCTTC.

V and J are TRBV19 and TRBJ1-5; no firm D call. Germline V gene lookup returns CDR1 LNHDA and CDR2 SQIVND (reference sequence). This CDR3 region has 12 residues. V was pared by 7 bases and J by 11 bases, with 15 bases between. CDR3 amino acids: CASNDLLGAQHF. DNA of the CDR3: TGTGCCAGTAACGACCTGCTTGGAGCCCAGCATTTT.

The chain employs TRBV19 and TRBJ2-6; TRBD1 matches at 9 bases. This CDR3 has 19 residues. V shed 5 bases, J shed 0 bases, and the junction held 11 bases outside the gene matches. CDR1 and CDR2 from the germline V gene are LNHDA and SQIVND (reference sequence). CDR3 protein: CASSARGGQGSSGANVLTF. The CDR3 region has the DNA TGTGCCAGTAGTGCTCGAGGGGGACAGGGCTCCTCTGGGGCCAACGTCCTGACTTTC.

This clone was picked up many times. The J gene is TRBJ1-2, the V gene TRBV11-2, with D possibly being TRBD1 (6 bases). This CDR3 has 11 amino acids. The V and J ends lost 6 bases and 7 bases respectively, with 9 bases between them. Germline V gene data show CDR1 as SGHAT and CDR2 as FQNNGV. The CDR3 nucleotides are TGTGCCAGCAGTTCCAGGGGTGGCTACACCTTC. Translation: CASSSRGGYTF.

The CDR3, as DNA: TGTGCCAGTAGTACCCTTAGCGGGAGTGCAGATACGCAGTATTTT. It codes for CASSTLSGSADTQYF. V gene TRBV19 combines with J gene TRBJ2-3; 9 bases match TRBD2. There are 15 residues in the CDR3. V lost 4 bases to trimming and J lost 4 bases; unmatched junction nucleotides: 6. Germline lookup yields CDR1 LNHDA and CDR2 SQIVND (reference sequence).

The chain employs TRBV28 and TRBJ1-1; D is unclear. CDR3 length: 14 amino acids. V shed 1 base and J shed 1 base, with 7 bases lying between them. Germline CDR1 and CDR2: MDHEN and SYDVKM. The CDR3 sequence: CASSLLKQNTEAFF. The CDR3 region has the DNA TGTGCCAGCAGTTTATTAAAACAGAACACTGAAGCTTTCTTT.

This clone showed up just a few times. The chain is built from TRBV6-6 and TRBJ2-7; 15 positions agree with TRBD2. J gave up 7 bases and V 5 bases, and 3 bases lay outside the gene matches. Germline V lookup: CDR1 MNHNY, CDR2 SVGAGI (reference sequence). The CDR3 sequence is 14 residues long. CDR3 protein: CASSTGTSGREQYF. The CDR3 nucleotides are TGTGCCAGCAGTACCGGGACTAGCGGGAGGGAGCAGTACTTC.

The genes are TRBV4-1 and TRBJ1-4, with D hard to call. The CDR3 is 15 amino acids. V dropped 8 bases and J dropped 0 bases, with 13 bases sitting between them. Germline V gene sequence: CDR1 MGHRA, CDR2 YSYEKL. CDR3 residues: CASRREAATNEKLFF. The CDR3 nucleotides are TGCGCCAGCCGGAGAGAGGCTGCAACTAATGAAAAACTGTTTTTT.

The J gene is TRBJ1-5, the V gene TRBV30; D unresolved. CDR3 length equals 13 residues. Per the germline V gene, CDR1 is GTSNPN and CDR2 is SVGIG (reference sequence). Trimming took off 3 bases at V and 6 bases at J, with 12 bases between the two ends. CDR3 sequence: CAWSAAGSQPQHF. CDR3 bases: TGTGCCTGGAGCGCAGCGGGGAGTCAGCCCCAGCATTTT.

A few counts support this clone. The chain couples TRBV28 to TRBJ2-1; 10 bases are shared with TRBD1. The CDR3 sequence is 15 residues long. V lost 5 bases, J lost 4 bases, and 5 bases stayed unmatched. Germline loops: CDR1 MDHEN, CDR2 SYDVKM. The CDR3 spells CASSRDRGGYNEQFF. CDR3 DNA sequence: TGTGCCAGCAGTAGGGACAGGGGAGGGTACAATGAGCAGTTCTTC.

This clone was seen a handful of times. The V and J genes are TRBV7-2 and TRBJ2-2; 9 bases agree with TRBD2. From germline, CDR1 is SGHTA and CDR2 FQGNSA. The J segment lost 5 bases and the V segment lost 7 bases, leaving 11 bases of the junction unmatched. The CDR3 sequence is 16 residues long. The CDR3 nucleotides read TGTGCCAGCATTATTAGCGGGGGCCTGAGGACCGGGGAGCTGTTTTTT. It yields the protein CASIISGGLRTGELFF. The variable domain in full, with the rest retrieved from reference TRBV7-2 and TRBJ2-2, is GAGVSQSPSNKVTEKGKDVELRCDPISGHTALYWYRQSLGQGLEFLIYFQGNSAPDKSGLPSDRFSAERTGGSVSTLTIQRTQQEDSAVYLCASIISGGLRTGELFFGEGSRLTVL.

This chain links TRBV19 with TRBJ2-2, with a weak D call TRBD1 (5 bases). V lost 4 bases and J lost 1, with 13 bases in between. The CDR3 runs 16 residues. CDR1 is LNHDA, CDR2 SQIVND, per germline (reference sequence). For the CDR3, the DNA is TGTGCCAGTAGTACAAAGGCAGGGCTGAACACCGGGGAGCTGTTTTTT. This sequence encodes CASSTKAGLNTGELFF.

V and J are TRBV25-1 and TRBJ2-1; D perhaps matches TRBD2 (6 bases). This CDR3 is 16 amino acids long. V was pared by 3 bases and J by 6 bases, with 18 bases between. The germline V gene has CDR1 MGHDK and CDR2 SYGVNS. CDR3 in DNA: TGTGCCAGCAGTGAGAGACTAGACGGAATTGGCAATGAGCAGTTCTTC. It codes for CASSERLDGIGNEQFF.

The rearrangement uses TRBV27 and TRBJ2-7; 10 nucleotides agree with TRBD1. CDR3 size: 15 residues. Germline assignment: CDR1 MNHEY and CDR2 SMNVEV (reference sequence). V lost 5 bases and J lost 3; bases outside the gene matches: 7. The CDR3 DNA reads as TGTGCCAGCAGTCACCGGGGACAGGGGAACTACGAGCAGTACTTC. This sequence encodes CASSHRGQGNYEQYF.

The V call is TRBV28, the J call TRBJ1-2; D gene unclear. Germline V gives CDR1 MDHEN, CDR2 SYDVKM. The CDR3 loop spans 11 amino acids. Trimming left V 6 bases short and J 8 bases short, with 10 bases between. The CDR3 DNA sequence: TGTGCCAGCAGACCCGAACGGGGCTACACCTTC. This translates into CASRPERGYTF.

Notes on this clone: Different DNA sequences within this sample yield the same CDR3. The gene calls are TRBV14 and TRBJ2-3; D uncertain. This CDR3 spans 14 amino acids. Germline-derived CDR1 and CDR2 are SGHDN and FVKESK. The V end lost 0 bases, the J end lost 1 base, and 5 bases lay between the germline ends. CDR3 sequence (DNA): TGTGCCAGCAGCCAAGATCGAGGCACAGATACGCAGTATTTT. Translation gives CASSQDRGTDTQYF. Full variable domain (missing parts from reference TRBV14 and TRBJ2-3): EAGVTQFPSHSVIEKGQTVTLRCDPISGHDNLYWYRRVMGKEIKFLLHFVKESKQDESGMPNNRFLAERTGGTYSTLKVQPAELEDSGVYFCASSQDRGTDTQYFGPGTRLTVL.

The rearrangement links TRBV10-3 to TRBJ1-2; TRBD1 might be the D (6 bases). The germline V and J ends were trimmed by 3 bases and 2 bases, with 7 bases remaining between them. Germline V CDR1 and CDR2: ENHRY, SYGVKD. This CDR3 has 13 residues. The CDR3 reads CAISDQGNYGYTF. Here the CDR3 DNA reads TGTGCCATCAGTGATCAGGGGAACTATGGCTACACCTTC.

CDR3 protein: CASSQTGTASYEQYF. The DNA for the CDR3 is TGTGCCAGCAGCCAAACCGGGACAGCATCCTACGAGCAGTACTTC. The gene calls are TRBV4-2 and TRBJ2-7, with 7 bases fitting TRBD1. The CDR3 covers 15 residues. V was pared by 2 bases and J by 1 base, with 5 bases of the junction left unmatched. Germline CDR1 and CDR2: LGHNA and YNFKEQ.